The next 13 T cell receptor beta chains were all read from a single sample in a study of tumor-infiltrating lymphocytes in primary liver carcinoma. Co-extraction yielded RNA and DNA from 20-30 mg of unsorted bulk tissue. A constant-region primer primed TCR beta cDNA synthesis from about 530 ng of total RNA. Construction of TCR beta libraries relied on three successive nested multiplex PCR rounds employing slightly modified ARM-PCR. Forward primers for TRBV1-TRBV30 and a C-beta reverse primer served the first two PCR rounds, at around 11 cycles each. Via MiXCR, TCRdb re-called the multiplex PCR reads, giving one row per CDR3 protein. The sample includes 70,000 to 95,000 distinct CDR3 sequences, about 72% of them seen just once. Material for sequencing was liver tumor tissue from sampling region 4. Subset of the sample: tumor region T4, right-lateral pole. The receptor source for this set is a man aged 40-50 years with primary liver carcinoma and hepatitis B virus infection.

Comment on this clonotype: The junction does not match germline at one end; this may be a read error. The chain is built from TRBV11-2 and TRBJ2-5, with D perhaps matching TRBD1 (6 bases). There are 17 residues in the CDR3. CDR1 is SGHAT and CDR2 is FQNNGV in the germline V gene. The CDR3 DNA is TGCGCCAGCAGCTTAGTCAGTGGGGGCAGTCGGGAAGAGAGCCAGTACTTC. The encoded protein is CASSLVSGGSREESQYF.

This clonotype was recorded many times. The chain has TRBV30 and TRBJ1-5, with D uncertain. The CDR3 totals 14 residues. The germline gives CDR1 GTSNPN, CDR2 SVGIG (reference sequence). The V end was cut by 0 bases, the J end by 4 bases, with 10 bases between. Written as DNA, the CDR3 is TGTGCCTGGAGTGTATTGGGTTTGAATCAGCCCCAGCATTTT. Translation: CAWSVLGLNQPQHF.

On this clonotype: It may be a read error: a sequence one base away is much more abundant. The rearrangement joins TRBV15 to TRBJ1-4; maybe TRBD1 (5 bases). The V gene's germline CDR1 is LNHNV and CDR2 YYDKDF (reference sequence). This CDR3 is built from 15 residues. The CDR3 loop is CATSPMGEGRERLFF. DNA for the CDR3: TGTGCCACCAGCCCGATGGGGGAAGGAAGGGAAAGACTGTTTTTT. Together with reference TRBV15 and TRBJ1-4, the CDR3 gives the full variable domain: DAMVIQNPRYQVTQFGKPVTLSCSQTLNHNVMYWYQQKSSQAPKLLFHYYDKDFNNEADTPDNFQSRRPNTSFCFLDIRSPGLGDTAMYLCATSPMGEGRERLFFGSGTQLSVL.

With regard to this clonotype: Likely a read error: the CDR3 ends without its conserved phenylalanine or tryptophan. The chain joins TRBV5-1 to TRBJ1-1; tentatively, D is TRBD1 (6 bases). CDR1 is SGHRS and CDR2 is YFSETQ in the germline V gene. Trimming took off 4 bases at V and 6 bases at J, with 19 bases between the two ends. CDR3 size: 15 residues. The CDR3 loop reads CASSTRPGQGAEAFS. The CDR3 DNA reads as TGCGCCAGCAGCACACGTCCGGGACAAGGGGCTGAAGCTTTCTCT.

Concerning this clonotype itself: A much bigger clone sits one base away, suggesting this may be a read error. The V and J genes are TRBV7-9 and TRBJ2-1; a weak D match, TRBD1 (5 bases). The CDR3 contains 13 residues. V lost 4 bases and J lost 13, with 17 bases in between. Germline-derived CDR1 and CDR2 are SEHNR and FQNEAQ (reference sequence). CDR3 bases: TGTGCCAGCAGCTCCAAGGTCAGCAGGGATCAGTTCTTC. It is translated as CASSSKVSRDQFF.

Notes on this clonotype: Germline and junction disagree at one end, which may indicate a read error. The chain links TRBV11-2 to TRBJ2-2, with D possibly being TRBD2 (5 bases). From germline, CDR1 is SGHAT and CDR2 FQNNGV. CDR3 length: 15 residues. The CDR3: CASLPVGVYTVELFF. In nucleotides, the CDR3 is TGTGCCAGCCTCCCAGTGGGAGTGTACACCGTGGAGCTGTTTTTT.

The chain employs TRBV18 and TRBJ2-2, with D tentatively TRBD1 (5 bases). Germline CDR1 KGHSH, CDR2 LQKENI. The CDR3 spans 16 residues. With 5 bases removed from V and 1 base from J, the gap between germline ends came to 14 bases. The CDR3 DNA follows: TGTGCCAGCTCATCTTATCAGGGTTTGAACACCGGGGAGCTGTTTTTT. It codes for CASSSYQGLNTGELFF.

The table lists this clonotype with a few counts. The CDR3 DNA is TGTGCCAGCAGCTCCCCTCCTGGCGTGAGGACCGGGGAGCTGTTTTTT. Translation: CASSSPPGVRTGELFF. The V gene is TRBV7-9, the J gene TRBJ2-2; D remains ambiguous. Trimming shortened V by 4 bases and J by 5 bases, and 17 bases separated the two germline ends. This CDR3 has 16 amino acids. CDR1 SEHNR and CDR2 FQNEAQ come from the germline V gene (reference sequence). Filled out from reference TRBV7-9 and TRBJ2-2, the complete variable domain reads DTGVSQNPRHKITKRGQNVTFRCDPISEHNRLYWYRQTLGQGPEFLTYFQNEAQLEKSRLLSDRFSAERPKGSFSTLEIQRTEQGDSAMYLCASSSPPGVRTGELFFGEGSRLTVL.

As concerns this clonotype: This may come from a read error, since a much larger clone is one base off. The chain carries TRBV28 and TRBJ2-2; D gene ambiguous. Trimming pared 6 bases from V and 0 bases from J, leaving 8 bases between. In germline, CDR1 is MDHEN, CDR2 SYDVKM. This CDR3 contains 14 residues. CDR3 sequence (DNA): TGTGCCAGCAGAAGCGTAGCGAACACCGGGGAGCTGTTTTTT. As protein: CASRSVANTGELFF.

Regarding this clonotype: As the CDR3 is not closed by the conserved phenylalanine or tryptophan, this likely results from a read error. The rearrangement joins TRBV11-2 to TRBJ2-2; 7 bases align to TRBD2. Germline-derived CDR1 and CDR2 are SGHAT and FQNNGV. The CDR3 totals 16 residues. V gave up 7 bases and J gave up 6 bases; unmatched junction bases: 14. For the CDR3, the DNA is TGTGCCAGCATCCCACGGGCGAGCGGGATACCCGGGGAGCTGTTTTCT. Its protein is CASIPRASGIPGELFS.

The chain is built from TRBV28 and TRBJ2-3; the D gene is possibly TRBD2 (5 bases). V was shortened by 5 bases and J by 6 bases, with 12 bases between the two germline ends. Germline CDR1 reads MDHEN; CDR2 reads SYDVKM. This CDR3 region has 13 residues. CDR3 DNA: TGTGCCAGCAGTCTTGAGGGTGTGGATACGCAGTATTTT. Amino acids: CASSLEGVDTQYF.

Ten or more counts support this clonotype. The chain recombines TRBV5-1 with TRBJ2-5; 8 bases are shared with TRBD1. The CDR3 runs 15 residues. Per germline, CDR1 SGHRS and CDR2 YFSETQ. V trimming: 1 base; J trimming: 5 bases; junction bases outside the gene matches: 7. The DNA of the CDR3 is TGCGCCAGCAGCTTGCAGGGGGCCCAAGTGGAGACCCAGTACTTC. It codes for CASSLQGAQVETQYF.

Note on this clonotype: No conserved phenylalanine or tryptophan is present at the end of the CDR3, so a read error is the likely explanation. The chain employs TRBV29-1 and TRBJ2-3; 7 bases agree with TRBD2. The V segment lost 6 bases and the J segment 6 bases; nucleotides outside the gene matches: 12. There are 14 residues in the CDR3. The germline V gene encodes CDR1 SQVTM and CDR2 ANQGSEA. CDR3 DNA: TGCAGCGTAAGGAGTAGCGGGCACACGGATACGCAGTATTTA. Amino acids: CSVRSSGHTDTQYL.